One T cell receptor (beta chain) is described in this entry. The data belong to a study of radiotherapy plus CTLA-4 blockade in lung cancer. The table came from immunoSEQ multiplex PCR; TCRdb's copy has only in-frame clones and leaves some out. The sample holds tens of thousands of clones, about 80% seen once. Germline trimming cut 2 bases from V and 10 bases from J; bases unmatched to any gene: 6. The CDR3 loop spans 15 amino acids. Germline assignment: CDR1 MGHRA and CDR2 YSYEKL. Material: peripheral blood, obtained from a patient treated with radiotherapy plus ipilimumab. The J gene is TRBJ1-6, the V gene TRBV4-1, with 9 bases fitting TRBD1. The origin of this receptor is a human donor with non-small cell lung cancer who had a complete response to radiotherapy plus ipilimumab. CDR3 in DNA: TGCGCCAGCAGCCAAACGGGACAGGGACCCTCACCCCTCCACTTT. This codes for CASSQTGQGPSPLHF.